These 22 T cell receptor beta chains were sequenced from one sample in a study of tissue T cells after allogeneic stem cell transplantation. TCRdb keeps only in-frame clones here, not all; method: immunoSEQ multiplex PCR. The sample yields roughly 21,000 clones, around 63% seen once. Material for sequencing was blood. Source of these receptors: a female BALB/c mouse in good health. MHC haplotype of the strain: H2-d.

Regarding this clone: The germline and genes are mouse ones. The read ends 1 residue before the CDR3 terminus; that terminus is restored from the germline J gene. Other DNA sequences in this sample translate to the same CDR3. The chain is built from TRBV4 and TRBJ1-1; 7 bases are a match to TRBD1. V was clipped by 5 bases and J by 4 bases; unmatched bases: 4. The V gene's germline CDR1 is LGHDT and CDR2 YNNKQL (reference sequence). The CDR3 runs 13 residues. The sequenced part of the CDR3 DNA is TGTGCCAGCAGCGTCAGGGGGGGCACAGAAGTCTTC. Its protein product is CASSVRGGTEVF. The CDR3 reads in full as CASSVRGGTEVFF.

A word on this clone: Here the gene names and germline are mouse. The missing CDR3 end, 1 residue past where the read stops, is filled in from the germline J gene. The chain joins TRBV1 to TRBJ1-4; D remains ambiguous. The CDR3 has 16 amino acids. The germline CDR1 and CDR2 sequences are NSQYPW and LRSPGD (reference sequence). V lost 3 bases, J lost 0 bases, and 11 bases lay in between. The sequenced CDR3 bases are TGCACCTGCAGTGCCTCACAGCCCCTTTCCAACGAAAGATTATTT. It codes for CTCSASQPLSNERLF. The entire CDR3 protein is CTCSASQPLSNERLFF.

As to this clone: Gene and germline names: mouse. The observed sequence ends 1 residue before the CDR3 terminus, with the missing tail filled in from the germline J gene. Other DNA sequences in this sample translate to the same CDR3. The chain joins TRBV13-2 to TRBJ2-5, with D unclear. This CDR3 is built from 11 residues. Germline V lookup: CDR1 NNHNN, CDR2 SYGAGS (reference sequence). V was shortened by 0 bases and J by 6 bases, with 2 bases between the two germline ends. The CDR3: CASGDADTQYF. The CDR3 bases that were read are TGTGCCAGCGGTGATGCCGACACCCAGTAC.

Note on this clone: All gene names here are mouse names. The read comes to an end 1 residue before the CDR3 does, leaving the germline J gene to fill in the end. This chain joins TRBV20 and TRBJ2-3, with D tentatively TRBD1 (7 bases). V lost 0 bases to trimming and J lost 0 bases, with 10 bases between them. CDR1 is GFQATS, CDR2 STVNSAI, per germline. This CDR3 comprises 15 residues. The part of the CDR3 DNA that was read is TGTGGTGCTAGGGAACAGGGGACTAGTGCAGAAACGCTGTAT. Protein product: CGAREQGTSAETLY. The whole CDR3 reads CGAREQGTSAETLYF.

About this clone itself: Gene names and germline match the mouse. The CDR3 goes on 1 residue after the read ends, and that part is filled in from the germline J gene. The chain recombines TRBV19 with TRBJ1-1; possibly TRBD1 for D (6 bases). Germline assignment: CDR1 FNHDT and CDR2 SITEND (reference sequence). This CDR3 has 15 amino acids. Trimming removed 5 bases at V and 0 bases at J, with 14 bases between. The part of the CDR3 DNA that was read is TGTGCCAGCAGCCCCTCCGGGACATCAAACACAGAAGTCTTC. This translates into CASSPSGTSNTEVF. The full-length CDR3 reads as CASSPSGTSNTEVFF.

This clone was seen once. Here the gene names and germline are mouse. The read terminates 1 residue before the CDR3 end, so the remaining end is supplied by the germline J gene. The genes are TRBV29 and TRBJ1-4; D is possibly TRBD1 (5 bases). Trimming took off 7 bases at V and 0 bases at J, with 12 bases between the two ends. The CDR3 extends over 15 amino acids. Germline V gene data show CDR1 as MSHET and CDR2 as SYDVDS. The part of the CDR3 DNA that was read is TGTGCTAGCATCCAGACAGATCTTTCCAACGAAAGATTATTT. This sequence encodes CASIQTDLSNERLF. The whole CDR3 is CASIQTDLSNERLFF.

About this clone: The gene names here belong to mouse. The sequenced fragment ends 1 residue before the CDR3 boundary, so the rest is inferred from the germline J gene. V gene TRBV13-1 combines with J gene TRBJ2-2, with TRBD1 matching 8 bases. The CDR3 has 14 amino acids. CDR1 is NSHNY and CDR2 is SYGAGN in the germline V gene. V was pared by 5 bases and J by 3 bases, with 3 bases of the junction left unmatched. The CDR3 loop reads CASSTQGDTGQLYF. The sequenced part of the CDR3 DNA is TGTGCCAGCAGCACACAGGGGGACACCGGGCAGCTCTAC.

Notes on this clone: Here the gene names and germline are mouse. Read coverage stops 1 residue before the CDR3 terminus; the germline J gene supplies the remainder. The rearrangement joins TRBV1 to TRBJ2-5, with 11 bases fitting TRBD2. With V trimmed by 4 bases and J by 0 bases, 3 bases remained unmatched. Germline CDR1 NSQYPW, CDR2 LRSPGD (reference sequence). The CDR3 totals 16 residues. CDR3 bases read: TGCACCTGCAGTGGGGGACTGGGGGTTAACCAAGACACCCAGTAC. It yields the protein CTCSGGLGVNQDTQY. The whole CDR3 region reads CTCSGGLGVNQDTQYF.

As regards this clone: Mouse germline and gene names are used. CDR3 protein: CAWSLDSSNERLFF. The sequenced CDR3 bases are TGTGCCTGGAGTCTAGACAGTTCCAACGAAAGATTATTT. This chain uses TRBV31 with TRBJ1-4, with D possibly being TRBD1 (5 bases). The CDR3 is cut off 1 residue early in the read; its end comes from the germline J gene. V dropped 0 bases and J dropped 1 base, with 6 bases sitting between them. Germline V lookup: CDR1 GKSSPN, CDR2 SITVG. The CDR3 runs to 14 residues.

Points on this clone: Gene names follow the mouse nomenclature. The CDR3 goes on 1 residue after the read ends, and that part is filled in from the germline J gene. V usage is TRBV5 and J usage is TRBJ2-2; 9 bases match TRBD2. The CDR3 totals 16 residues. Germline assignment: CDR1 LGHNA and CDR2 YNLKQL (reference sequence). Trimming took 2 bases from V and 1 from J; bases not matched to a gene: 2. CDR3 region: CASSQRTGENTGQLYF. The part of the CDR3 DNA that was read is TGTGCCAGCAGCCAAAGGACTGGGGAAAACACCGGGCAGCTCTAC.

Concerning this clone itself: The germline and genes are mouse ones. The sequenced fragment ends 1 residue before the CDR3 boundary, so the rest is inferred from the germline J gene. The J gene is TRBJ2-5, the V gene TRBV13-3; 7 nucleotides line up with TRBD1. Trimming took 7 bases from V and 1 from J; bases not matched to a gene: 0. The CDR3 consists of 12 residues. Germline loops: CDR1 NNHDY, CDR2 SYVADS. Partial CDR3 DNA: TGTGCCAGCGGGACAGACCAAGACACCCAGTAC. This translates into CASGTDQDTQY. The whole CDR3 region reads CASGTDQDTQYF.

About this clone: Any gene name here is a mouse gene name. The read finishes 1 residue shy of the CDR3 end, and the germline J gene is used to complete it. V is TRBV13-2 and J is TRBJ1-4; D not resolved. This CDR3 spans 13 amino acids. Trimming took off 6 bases at V and 0 bases at J, with 6 bases between the two ends. CDR1 and CDR2 (germline): NNHNN, SYGAGS (reference sequence). The part of the CDR3 DNA that was read is TGTGCCAGCGAAGGCATTTCCAACGAAAGATTATTT. Translation: CASEGISNERLF. The whole CDR3 protein is CASEGISNERLFF.

Comment on this clone: Genes and germline are mouse. The read ends 1 residue before the CDR3 terminus; that terminus is restored from the germline J gene. V usage is TRBV16 and J usage is TRBJ1-1; no definite D call. The ends were cut back, 5 bases at V and 1 base at J, with 5 bases in the middle. Germline V gives CDR1 SGHSA, CDR2 FRNQAP. The CDR3 sequence is 12 residues long. Here the CDR3 reads CASSDGNTEVFF. CDR3 DNA (partial): TGTGCAAGCAGCGACGGAAACACAGAAGTCTTC.

Turning to this clone: The listed genes are named as in mouse. The CDR3 end falls 1 residue outside the read, so it is completed with the germline J gene. The chain has TRBV4 and TRBJ2-4; 8 bases match TRBD1. The germline gives CDR1 LGHDT, CDR2 YNNKQL (reference sequence). CDR3 size: 14 residues. The J segment lost 0 bases and the V segment lost 5 bases, leaving 1 base of the junction unmatched. The covered CDR3 bases are TGTGCCAGCAGCAACAGGGGGAGTCAAAACACCTTGTAC. Translating gives CASSNRGSQNTLY. The full CDR3 sequence reads CASSNRGSQNTLYF.

Turning to this clone: Each gene name is a mouse one. The read ends 1 residue shy of where the CDR3 ends; the end is completed using the germline J gene. The chain couples TRBV14 to TRBJ1-4, with 8 bases lining up with TRBD1. The CDR3 is 13 amino acids. V was clipped by 3 bases and J by 8 bases; unmatched bases: 3. Germline V gene lookup returns CDR1 SGHDT and CDR2 FRDEAV. CDR3 in amino acids: CASSSDREERLFF. The part of the CDR3 DNA that was read is TGTGCCAGCAGTTCGGACAGGGAGGAAAGATTATTT.

As to this clone: Genes here carry mouse names. The read stops 1 residue short of the end of the CDR3; the missing end is completed from the germline J gene. The same CDR3 also results from other DNA sequences found in this sample. V and J are TRBV19 and TRBJ2-1; 13 bases match TRBD2. CDR3 length equals 16 residues. The junction had 2 bases not matched to a gene; V was cut back by 4 bases and J by 1 base. CDR1 and CDR2 from the germline V gene are FNHDT and SITEND (reference sequence). Incomplete CDR3 DNA: TGTGCCAGCAGTCGGGACTGGGGGGGGAACTATGCTGAGCAGTTC. Translating it yields CASSRDWGGNYAEQF. The complete CDR3 protein is CASSRDWGGNYAEQFF.

About this clone itself: Gene names and germline match the mouse. The CDR3 end is not reached by the read, which stops 1 residue before it; the germline J gene fills it in. The sample holds other DNA sequences that translate to the same CDR3. This chain joins TRBV13-2 and TRBJ2-4; a possible D gene is TRBD2 (6 bases). Trimming cost V 0 bases and J 1 base, with 6 bases left between them. This CDR3 is built from 14 residues. The germline V gene encodes CDR1 NNHNN and CDR2 SYGAGS (reference sequence). The CDR3 bases that were read are TGTGCCAGCGGTGATGGGGGGGGTCAAAACACCTTGTAC. This translates into CASGDGGGQNTLY. The complete CDR3 protein is CASGDGGGQNTLYF.

Comment on this clone: Mouse gene names apply. The CDR3 end is not reached by the read, which stops 1 residue before it; the germline J gene fills it in. The chain employs TRBV31 and TRBJ2-3; D may match TRBD1 or TRBD2 (5 bases each). V dropped 0 bases and J dropped 2 bases, with 6 bases sitting between them. CDR3 length: 13 residues. Germline CDR1 is GKSSPN and CDR2 is SITVG. CDR3 DNA, as far as it was read: TGTGCCTGGAGTCTGGGGGTTGCAGAAACGCTGTAT. It translates to CAWSLGVAETLY. Given in full, the CDR3 is CAWSLGVAETLYF.

As concerns this clone: The gene names here belong to mouse. The DNA ends 1 residue before the CDR3 does, and the rest of the CDR3 is filled in from the germline J gene. V is TRBV31 and J is TRBJ2-5; no clear D. The CDR3 covers 12 residues. Germline loops: CDR1 GKSSPN, CDR2 SITVG. V was shortened by 3 bases and J by 4 bases, with 8 bases between the two germline ends. The CDR3 DNA, read in part, is TGTGCCTGGAGGTTCGCAGAAGACACCCAGTAC. Encoded protein: CAWRFAEDTQY. The CDR3 reads in full as CAWRFAEDTQYF.

Concerning this clone itself: Genes and germline come from the mouse. The sequenced fragment ends 1 residue before the CDR3 boundary, so the rest is inferred from the germline J gene. The V call is TRBV14, the J call TRBJ2-5, with D perhaps matching TRBD1 (5 bases). V was cut by 2 bases and J by 0 bases, with 7 bases left in between. There are 14 residues in the CDR3. Germline CDR1 is SGHDT and CDR2 is FRDEAV. CDR3 region: CASSFPGNQDTQYF. The CDR3 DNA, read in part, is TGTGCCAGCAGTTTTCCAGGGAACCAAGACACCCAGTAC.

Of note for this clone: Gene names and germline refer to mouse. The read halts 1 residue ahead of the CDR3 end, with the missing end drawn from the germline J gene. The chain joins TRBV13-1 to TRBJ2-5; 7 bases line up with TRBD1. Trimming at V came to 3 bases and at J to 5 bases, leaving 3 bases not matched to a gene. The CDR3 runs to 13 residues. Per germline, CDR1 NSHNY and CDR2 SYGAGN. The CDR3 region is CASSGRDRDTQYF. The sequenced CDR3 bases are TGTGCCAGCAGTGGCCGGGACAGAGACACCCAGTAC.

In regard to this clone: Genes and germline come from the mouse. The read finishes 1 residue shy of the CDR3 end, and the germline J gene is used to complete it. V is TRBV5 and J is TRBJ2-3; TRBD1 might be the D (5 bases). V lost 0 bases and J 1 base, leaving 5 bases between the germline ends. The CDR3 runs to 14 residues. Germline CDR1 is LGHNA and CDR2 is YNLKQL (reference sequence). The sequenced CDR3 bases are TGTGCCAGCAGCCAAGAAGGGGGTGCAGAAACGCTGTAT. It encodes CASSQEGGAETLY. The whole CDR3 protein reads CASSQEGGAETLYF.